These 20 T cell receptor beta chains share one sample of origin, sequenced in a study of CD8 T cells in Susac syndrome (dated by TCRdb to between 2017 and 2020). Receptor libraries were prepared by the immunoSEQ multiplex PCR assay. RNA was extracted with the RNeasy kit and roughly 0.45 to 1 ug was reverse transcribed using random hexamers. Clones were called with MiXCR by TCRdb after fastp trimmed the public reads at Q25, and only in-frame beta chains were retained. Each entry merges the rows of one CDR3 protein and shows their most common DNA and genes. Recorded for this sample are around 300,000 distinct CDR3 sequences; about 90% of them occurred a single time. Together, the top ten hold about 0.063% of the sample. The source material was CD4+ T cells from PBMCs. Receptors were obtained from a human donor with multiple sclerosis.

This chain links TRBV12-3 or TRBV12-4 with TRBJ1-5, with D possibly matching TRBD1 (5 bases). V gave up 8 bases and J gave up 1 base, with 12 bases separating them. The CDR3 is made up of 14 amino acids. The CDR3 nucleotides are TGTGCCAGCGTTCGGCGGGGGAGCAATCAGCCCCAGCATTTT. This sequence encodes CASVRRGSNQPQHF.

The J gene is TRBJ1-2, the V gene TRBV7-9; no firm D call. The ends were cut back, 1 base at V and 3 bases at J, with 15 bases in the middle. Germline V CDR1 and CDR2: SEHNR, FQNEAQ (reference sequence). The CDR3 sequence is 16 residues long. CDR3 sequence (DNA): TGTGCCAGCAGCTTAGTCTCAGTTCACAGCTACTATGGCTACACCTTC. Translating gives CASSLVSVHSYYGYTF.

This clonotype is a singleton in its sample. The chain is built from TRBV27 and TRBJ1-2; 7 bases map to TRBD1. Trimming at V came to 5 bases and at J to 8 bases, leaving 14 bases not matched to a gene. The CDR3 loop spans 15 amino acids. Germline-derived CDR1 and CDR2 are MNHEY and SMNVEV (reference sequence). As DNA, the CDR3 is TGTGCCAGCAGTGGGGCTGGACAGGTTTATCGGGGCTACACCTTC. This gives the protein CASSGAGQVYRGYTF.

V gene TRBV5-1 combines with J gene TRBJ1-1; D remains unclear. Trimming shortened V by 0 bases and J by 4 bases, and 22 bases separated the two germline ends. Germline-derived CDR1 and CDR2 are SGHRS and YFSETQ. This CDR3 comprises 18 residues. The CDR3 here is CASSLVKGIRLKSTEAFF. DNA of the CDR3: TGCGCCAGCAGCTTGGTAAAGGGCATACGCCTCAAGAGCACTGAAGCTTTCTTT.

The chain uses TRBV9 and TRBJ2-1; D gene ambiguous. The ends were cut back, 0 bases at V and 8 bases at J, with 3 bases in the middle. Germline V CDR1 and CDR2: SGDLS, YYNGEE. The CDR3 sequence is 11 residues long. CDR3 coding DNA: TGTGCCAGCAGCGTAGGATATGAGCAGTTCTTC. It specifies CASSVGYEQFF.

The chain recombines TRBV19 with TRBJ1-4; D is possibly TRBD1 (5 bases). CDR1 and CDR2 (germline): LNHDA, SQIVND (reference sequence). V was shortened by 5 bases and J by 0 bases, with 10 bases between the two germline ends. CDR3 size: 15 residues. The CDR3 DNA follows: TGTGCCAGTAGTCAACAGGAAGCAACTAATGAAAAACTGTTTTTT. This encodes CASSQQEATNEKLFF.

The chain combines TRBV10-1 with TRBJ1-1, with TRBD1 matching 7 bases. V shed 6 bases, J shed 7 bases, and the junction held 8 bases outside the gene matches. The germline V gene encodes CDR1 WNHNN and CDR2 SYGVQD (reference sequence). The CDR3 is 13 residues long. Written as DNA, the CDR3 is TGCGCCAGCAGCCGTAGGACAGGAGTTGAAGCTTTCTTT. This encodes CASSRRTGVEAFF.

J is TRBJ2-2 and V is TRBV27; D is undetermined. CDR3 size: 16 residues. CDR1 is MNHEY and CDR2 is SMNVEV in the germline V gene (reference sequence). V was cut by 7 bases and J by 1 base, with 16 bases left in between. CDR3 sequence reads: CASTPKAGVNTGELFF. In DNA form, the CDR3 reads TGTGCCAGCACCCCTAAGGCTGGGGTGAACACCGGGGAGCTGTTTTTT.

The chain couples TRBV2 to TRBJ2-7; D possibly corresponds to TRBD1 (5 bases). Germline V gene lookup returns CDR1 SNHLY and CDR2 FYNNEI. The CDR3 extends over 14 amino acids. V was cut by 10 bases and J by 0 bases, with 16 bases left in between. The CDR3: CATSPATVSYEQYF. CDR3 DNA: TGTGCCACCTCCCCCGCGACAGTCTCCTACGAGCAGTACTTC.

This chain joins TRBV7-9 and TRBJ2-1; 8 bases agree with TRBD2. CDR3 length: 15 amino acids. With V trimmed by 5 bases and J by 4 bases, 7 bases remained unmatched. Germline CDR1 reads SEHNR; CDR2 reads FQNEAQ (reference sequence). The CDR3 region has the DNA TGTGCCAGCAGCCCCAGCGGGAGCGCGTACAATGAGCAGTTCTTC. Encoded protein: CASSPSGSAYNEQFF.

CDR3 DNA sequence: TGTGCCAGCACTACCATACAGGGAAGCAATCAGCCCCAGCATTTT. It yields the protein CASTTIQGSNQPQHF. The V gene is TRBV12-3 or TRBV12-4, the J gene TRBJ1-5; a possible D gene is TRBD1 (6 bases). V lost 7 bases to trimming and J lost 1 base, with 14 bases between them. The CDR3 is 15 amino acids.

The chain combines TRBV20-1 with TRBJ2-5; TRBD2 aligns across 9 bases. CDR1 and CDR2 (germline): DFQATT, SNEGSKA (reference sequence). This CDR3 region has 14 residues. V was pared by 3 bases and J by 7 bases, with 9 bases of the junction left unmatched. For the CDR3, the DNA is TGCAGTGCTAGTAGTGAGCGGGGGGTAAGGACCCAGTACTTC. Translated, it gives CSASSERGVRTQYF.

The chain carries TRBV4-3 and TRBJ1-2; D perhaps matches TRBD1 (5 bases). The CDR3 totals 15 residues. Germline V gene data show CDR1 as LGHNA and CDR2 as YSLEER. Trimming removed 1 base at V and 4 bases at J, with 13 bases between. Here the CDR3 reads CASSQGDERSYGYTF. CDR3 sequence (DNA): TGCGCCAGCAGCCAAGGGGACGAGAGAAGCTATGGCTACACCTTC.

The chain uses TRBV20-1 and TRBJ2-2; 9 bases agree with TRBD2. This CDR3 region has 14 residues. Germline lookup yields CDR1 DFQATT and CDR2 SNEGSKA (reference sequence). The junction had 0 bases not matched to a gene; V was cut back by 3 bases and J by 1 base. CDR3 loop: CSARREGNTGELFF. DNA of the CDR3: TGCAGTGCTAGGCGGGAGGGGAACACCGGGGAGCTGTTTTTT.

Written as DNA, the CDR3 is TGTGCCAGCAGCTCGCACCTCAAGAACACTGAAGCTTTCTTT. Protein product: CASSSHLKNTEAFF. This chain uses TRBV7-2 with TRBJ1-1; D not certain. The CDR3 has 14 amino acids. Trimming removed 4 bases at V and 1 base at J, with 10 bases between. CDR1 is SGHTA and CDR2 is FQGNSA in the germline V gene.

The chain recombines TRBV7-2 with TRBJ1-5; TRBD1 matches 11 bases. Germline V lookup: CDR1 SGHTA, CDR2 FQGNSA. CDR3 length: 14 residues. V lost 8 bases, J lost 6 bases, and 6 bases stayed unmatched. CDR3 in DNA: TGTGCCAGCCGCAGGACAGGGGGCGGTCAGCCCCAGCATTTT. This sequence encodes CASRRTGGGQPQHF.

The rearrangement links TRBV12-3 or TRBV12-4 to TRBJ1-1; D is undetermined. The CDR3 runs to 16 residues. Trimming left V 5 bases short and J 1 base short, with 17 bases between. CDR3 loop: CASSHTSGRANTEAFF. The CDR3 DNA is TGTGCCAGCAGTCACACTTCAGGTCGGGCGAACACTGAAGCTTTCTTT.

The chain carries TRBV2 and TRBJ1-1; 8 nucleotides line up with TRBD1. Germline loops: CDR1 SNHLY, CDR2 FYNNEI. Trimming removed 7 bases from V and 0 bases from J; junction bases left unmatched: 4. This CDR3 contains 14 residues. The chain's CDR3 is CASTRTGLNTEAFF. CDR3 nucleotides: TGTGCCAGCACCCGGACAGGGCTGAACACTGAAGCTTTCTTT.

The CDR3 is CAWGRPCYGYTF. Here the CDR3 DNA reads TGTGCATGGGGGAGACCATGCTATGGCTACACCTTC. The chain recombines TRBV12-2 with TRBJ1-2; the D call of TRBD1 is as the table states it, not checked on the DNA. TRBV12-2 is a pseudogene. This CDR3 has 12 amino acids.

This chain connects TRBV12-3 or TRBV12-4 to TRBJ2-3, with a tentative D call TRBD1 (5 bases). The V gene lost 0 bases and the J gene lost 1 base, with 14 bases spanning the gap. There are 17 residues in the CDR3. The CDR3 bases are TGTGCCAGCAGTTTAGCGCGAAAAGGGGTGGGCACAGATACGCAGTATTTT. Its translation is CASSLARKGVGTDTQYF.